Below are 14 T cell receptor beta chains sequenced from a single sample in a study of T cells after yellow fever vaccination. TCRdb used MiXCR to reprocess the 5' RACE reads, holding one entry per CDR3 protein. This table holds about 120,000 distinct CDR3 sequences, more than 7.5% found once. The sample consisted of CD8+ T cells sorted from PBMCs, taken 45 days after the yellow fever booster vaccination. The origin of the receptors is a man between 25 and 39 years old who received the YFV17D yellow fever vaccine.

This sequence joins TRBV27 and TRBJ2-1; D is perhaps TRBD2 (6 bases). V was shortened by 6 bases and J by 11 bases, with 11 bases between the two germline ends. The germline V gene encodes CDR1 MNHEY and CDR2 SMNVEV (reference sequence). The CDR3 is 11 amino acids. In DNA form, the CDR3 reads TGTGCCAGCAGCTGGGACTCGAAGCAGTTCTTC. Residues: CASSWDSKQFF.

In its sample, this clonotype was seen many times. V usage is TRBV29-1 and J usage is TRBJ1-1; D is possibly TRBD1 (6 bases). V was cut by 4 bases and J by 5 bases, with 11 bases left in between. The CDR3 is 12 amino acids. CDR1 is SQVTM and CDR2 is ANQGSEA in the germline V gene. The CDR3: CSVGRGRTEAFF. CDR3 coding DNA: TGCAGCGTTGGTAGGGGGAGAACTGAAGCTTTCTTT.

At least ten counts were recorded for this clonotype. V and J are TRBV7-2 and TRBJ2-3; D is unclear. Deletions cut 2 bases from V and 2 bases from J, with 11 bases between. The CDR3 has 15 residues. The germline gives CDR1 SGHTA, CDR2 FQGNSA. The CDR3 DNA reads TGTGCCAGCAGCTTATCGACAAACCCCACAGATACGCAGTATTTT. Translated: CASSLSTNPTDTQYF.

In its sample, this clonotype was seen many times. The chain links TRBV5-6 to TRBJ2-1, with D unclear. V lost 0 bases and J 5 bases, leaving 9 bases between the germline ends. The CDR3 length is 14 residues. CDR1 and CDR2 from the germline V gene are SGHDT and YYEEEE. CDR3 amino acids: CASSLVAVNNEQFF. The CDR3 bases are TGTGCCAGCAGCTTGGTTGCAGTTAACAATGAGCAGTTCTTC.

This clonotype was counted ten times or more. The chain is built from TRBV7-6 and TRBJ2-5; 10 bases are a match to TRBD2. The CDR3 totals 17 residues. V gave up 0 bases and J gave up 5 bases; unmatched junction bases: 9. Germline V gene lookup returns CDR1 SGHVS and CDR2 FNYEAQ. The CDR3 region is CASSLAFLAGEEETQYF. CDR3 bases: TGTGCCAGCAGCTTAGCATTCCTAGCGGGAGAGGAGGAGACCCAGTACTTC. The whole variable domain, filled in from reference TRBV7-6 and TRBJ2-5, reads GAGVSQSPRYKVTKRGQDVALRCDPISGHVSLYWYRQALGQGPEFLTYFNYEAQQDKSGLPNDRFSAERPEGSISTLTIQRTEQRDSAMYRCASSLAFLAGEEETQYFGPGTRLLVL.

This clonotype was detected ten times or more. V and J are TRBV20-1 and TRBJ1-1; maybe TRBD1 (5 bases). V shed 6 bases and J shed 1 base, with 15 bases lying between them. The CDR3 consists of 14 residues. Germline values: CDR1 DFQATT, CDR2 SNEGSKA (reference sequence). The CDR3 nucleotides are TGCAGTGCCCACCGAGGGGCCGCGAACACTGAAGCTTTCTTT. Translated: CSAHRGAANTEAFF.

This clonotype was seen many times. The gene calls are TRBV2 and TRBJ2-4; D gene uncertain. The V end lost 3 bases, the J end lost 2 bases, and 8 bases lay between the germline ends. The CDR3 has 14 amino acids. Germline assignment: CDR1 SNHLY and CDR2 FYNNEI. CDR3 sequence: CASSEWDPKNIQYF. CDR3 bases: TGTGCCAGCAGTGAGTGGGATCCCAAAAACATTCAGTACTTC.

A word on this clonotype: This may stem from a read error, because a much larger clone lies one nucleotide away. CDR3 loop: CASSPGLASDEQYF. The DNA for the CDR3 is TGTGCCAGCAGCCCGGGACTAGCGTCGGACGAGCAGTACTTC. The chain joins TRBV25-1 to TRBJ2-7; 10 positions match TRBD2. The V and J ends lost 6 bases and 5 bases, in that order; junction bases with no gene match: 7. The CDR3 length is 14 residues. The germline V gene encodes CDR1 MGHDK and CDR2 SYGVNS.

This clonotype was recorded many times. Here the CDR3 reads CASSPLPESYEQYF. The CDR3 nucleotides are TGTGCCAGCAGTCCCCTGCCGGAATCCTACGAGCAGTACTTC. The rearrangement joins TRBV12-3 or TRBV12-4 to TRBJ2-7; D is undetermined. Trimming left V 5 bases short and J 1 base short, with 12 bases between. The CDR3 extends over 14 amino acids.

For this clonotype: A junction boundary mismatches the germline segment, possibly from a read error. The chain employs TRBV6-6 and TRBJ2-1; D not resolved. From germline, CDR1 is MNHNY and CDR2 SVGAGI (reference sequence). CDR3 size: 10 residues. The DNA of the CDR3 is TGTGCCAGCAGTTACTCGGATGTAGTCTTC. Amino acids: CASSYSDVVF.

This clonotype has a count of ten or more. The genes are TRBV27 and TRBJ2-5, with TRBD2 matching over 10 bases. CDR3 size: 17 residues. The V and J ends lost 4 bases and 2 bases, in that order; junction bases with no gene match: 10. The V gene's germline CDR1 is MNHEY and CDR2 SMNVEV (reference sequence). Here the CDR3 DNA reads TGTGCCAGCAGTTCTTTTGGACTAGCGGAGAAACAAGAGACCCAGTACTTC. Its translation is CASSSFGLAEKQETQYF.

This clonotype was recorded many times. The CDR3 sequence is CASSLTGVSHEQYF. The CDR3 coding sequence is TGTGCCAGCAGTCTTACAGGGGTTAGCCACGAGCAGTACTTC. This chain links TRBV28 with TRBJ2-7; the match to TRBD1 covers 7 bases. Trimming at V came to 5 bases and at J to 5 bases, leaving 9 bases not matched to a gene. There are 14 residues in the CDR3. CDR1 is MDHEN, CDR2 SYDVKM, per germline.

In this sample, this clonotype turned up many times. This rearrangement joins TRBV28 to TRBJ2-1, with TRBD1 matching 8 bases. V shed 4 bases and J 6 bases; nucleotides not matched to a gene: 11. Per germline, CDR1 MDHEN and CDR2 SYDVKM. CDR3 length equals 16 residues. This CDR3 reads CASSSTGTGLINEQFF. Here the CDR3 DNA reads TGTGCCAGCAGTTCCACCGGGACAGGCCTTATCAATGAGCAGTTCTTC.

This clonotype showed up many times. V and J are TRBV6-5 and TRBJ2-1, with TRBD2 identical over 7 bases. This CDR3 is 14 amino acids long. The V and J ends lost 2 bases and 9 bases, in that order; junction bases with no gene match: 7. CDR1 is MNHEY and CDR2 is SVGAGI in the germline V gene. The CDR3 here is CASSYGREYAEQFF. CDR3 nucleotides: TGTGCCAGCAGTTACGGGCGGGAGTACGCTGAGCAGTTCTTC.